This TCR beta chain stems from a study of identical twins. Regarding this clonotype: Its antigen is unknown.

Study results and limitations: The authors noted that invariant MAIT and iNKT cells could partly confound zero-insertion analyses. Twins shared out-of-frame alpha sequences with excess low generation probability.

Unique molecular identifiers were present on cDNA, and template switching added a universal primer site. TCRdb redid the calling of the 5' RACE reads with MiXCR, one entry per CDR3 protein. The sample includes about 720,000 distinct CDR3 sequences, over 8.5% seen only once; the top ten take roughly 0.97%. This CDR3 is 17 amino acids long. Germline loops: CDR1 MNHEY, CDR2 SVGEGT. J lost 1 base, V lost 0 bases, and 4 bases had no gene match. The same data also went into a second study, on yellow fever vaccine responses in identical twins.

V usage is TRBV6-2 or TRBV6-3 and J usage is TRBJ2-1; the match to TRBD2 covers 9 bases. Sequences were obtained from PBMCs. The receptor was isolated from a woman aged 18-29 years in good health. DNA of the CDR3: TGTGCCAGCAGTTACTCGCGCGGGGGGGCTTCCTACAATGAGCAGTTCTTC. Amino acid sequence: CASSYSRGGASYNEQFF.